The present TCR beta chain was sequenced within a study of cytomegalovirus exposure and HLA in healthy donors. Study-wide findings and caveats: Rarity held for most TCR sequences, but there were some public TCRs that occurred in many donors. A missense DCLRE1C variant was associated with V- and J-gene trimming of TCR beta chains in a later analysis, and an independent cohort replicated the association. A later analysis showed that HLA-associated TCR beta chains had undergone more clonal expansion than equally common others.

PCR used 60 Vbeta primers and 13 Jbeta primers. Using immunoSEQ multiplex PCR, the repertoire was profiled, and TCRdb retains in-frame clones only, with some absent. The repertoire holds some 160,000 clones, with 80% to 85% as singletons. As regards this clone: What it binds is unknown.

CDR3 size: 16 residues. The V end was cut by 0 bases, the J end by 0 bases, with 9 bases between. Germline loops: CDR1 KGHSH, CDR2 LQKENI. This sequence was found in a male donor in good health and CMV-seropositive. V usage is TRBV18 and J usage is TRBJ2-1, with D hard to call. Sequencing was carried out using PBMCs. This chain's CDR3 is CASSPPLRSSYNEQFF. CDR3 nucleotide sequence: TGTGCCAGCTCACCACCGCTGCGGAGCTCCTACAATGAGCAGTTCTTC.